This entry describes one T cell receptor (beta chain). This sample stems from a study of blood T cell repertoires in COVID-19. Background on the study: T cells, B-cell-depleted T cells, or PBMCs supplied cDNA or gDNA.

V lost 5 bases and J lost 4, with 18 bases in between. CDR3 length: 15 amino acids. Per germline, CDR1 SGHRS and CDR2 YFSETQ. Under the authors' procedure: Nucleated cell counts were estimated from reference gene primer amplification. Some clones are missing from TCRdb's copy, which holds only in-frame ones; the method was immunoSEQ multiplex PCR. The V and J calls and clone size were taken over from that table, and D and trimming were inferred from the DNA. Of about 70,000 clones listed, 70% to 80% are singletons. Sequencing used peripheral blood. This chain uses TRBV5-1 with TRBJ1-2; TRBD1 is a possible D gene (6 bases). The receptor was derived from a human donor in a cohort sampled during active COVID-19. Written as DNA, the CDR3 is TGCGCCAGCAGATCAATTTGGGGACAACCCTATGGCTACACCTTC. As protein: CASRSIWGQPYGYTF.